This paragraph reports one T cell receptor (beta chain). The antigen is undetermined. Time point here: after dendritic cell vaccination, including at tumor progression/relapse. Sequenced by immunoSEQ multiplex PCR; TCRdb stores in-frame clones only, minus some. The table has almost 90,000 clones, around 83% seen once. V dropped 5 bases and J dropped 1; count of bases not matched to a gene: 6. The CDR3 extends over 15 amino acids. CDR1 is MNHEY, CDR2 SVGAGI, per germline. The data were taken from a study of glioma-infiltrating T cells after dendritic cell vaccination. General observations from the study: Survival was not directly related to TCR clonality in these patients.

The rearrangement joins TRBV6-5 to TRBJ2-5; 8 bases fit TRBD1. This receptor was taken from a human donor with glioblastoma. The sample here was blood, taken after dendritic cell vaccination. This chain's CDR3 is CASSTFDRGQETQYF. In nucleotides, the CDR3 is TGTGCCAGCAGTACTTTCGACAGGGGCCAAGAGACCCAGTACTTC.